The sequence of this T cell receptor (beta chain) was determined in a study of shared clonotypes between healthy human individuals. As for the study in general: Used for every donor were three CD4 naive, three CD4 memory, two CD8 naive and one CD8 memory plate. Study outcomes and limitations: Shared clonotypes across all four donors exceeded non-shared ones in generation probability.

Both subsets, CD45RA+ naive and CD45RA-negative memory, were split from the CD4+ cells. In the sorted-subset replicate PCRs, approximately 200 ng DNA, around 30,000 T cell genomes, was used. The table came from immunoSEQ multiplex PCR; TCRdb's copy has only in-frame clones and leaves some out. The top ten clones hold approximately 0.5% of a sample with over a million clones, 75% to 85% of them seen once. Only one count was recorded for this clone. The antigen is unknown. CDR3 length: 16 amino acids. V lost 2 bases, J lost 7 bases, and 8 bases stayed unmatched. Germline V gene sequence: CDR1 LNHDA, CDR2 SQIVND (reference sequence).

The TCR originated in a young man in good health. Some clones in this sample may be carry-over from other donors' samples. Sequencing used memory CD4+ T cells from PBMCs. Subset here: CD45RA-negative fraction. This chain uses TRBV19 with TRBJ2-1; 10 bases fit TRBD2. The CDR3 protein is CASSIPSGRAPNEQFF. The CDR3 nucleotides are TGTGCCAGTAGTATACCCAGCGGGAGGGCCCCAAATGAGCAGTTCTTC.